These T cell receptor beta chains were read from a single sample in a study of regulatory T cells in long-lasting Graves disease. TCRdb re-derived calls from the multiplex PCR reads in MiXCR, one entry per CDR3 protein. This table holds about 420,000 distinct CDR3 sequences, about a sixth found once. These data were likewise used in another study, on T cells in Graves' hyperthyroidism and ophthalmopathy.

The starting material was peripheral blood mononuclear cells (PBMCs), obtained at new diagnosis, from a patient treated with antithyroid drugs. Receptor source: a woman under 30 with Graves disease. Each CDR3 is given with its conserved first and last residue. The D gene is left open where the match is weak. Clone sizes are given selectively: once, few, many, or a class where the clone is expanded.

v_gene	d_gene	abundance	j_gene	CDR3aa	CDR3nt
TRBV20-1	TRBD2	many	TRBJ2-3	CSATTSAEWADTQYF	TGCAGTGCCACTACTAGCGCAGAATGGGCAGATACGCAGTATTTT
TRBV10-3	-	-	TRBJ1-2	CAISELGGYTF	TGTGCCATCAGTGAGCTTGGAGGCTACACCTTC
TRBV5-5	TRBD1	-	TRBJ2-5	CASSPGQGAMWVRETQYF	TGTGCCAGCAGCCCGGGACAGGGAGCAATGTGGGTTAGGGAGACCCAGTACTTC
TRBV28	TRBD1	many	TRBJ2-1	CASSSQTGRGLYGEQFF	TGTGCCAGCAGTTCCCAGACAGGGAGAGGTTTATACGGTGAGCAGTTCTTC
TRBV6-2/TRBV6-3	TRBD1	many	TRBJ2-1	CASADWTGSNEQFF	TGTGCCAGCGCCGATTGGACAGGGAGCAATGAGCAGTTCTTC
TRBV27	TRBD1	many	TRBJ2-1	CASSLMGTGGIYNEQFF	TGTGCCAGCAGTTTGATGGGGACAGGCGGGATTTACAATGAGCAGTTCTTC
TRBV30	-	many	TRBJ1-5	CAWSNAGSQPQHF	TGTGCCTGGAGTAATGCAGGGAGTCAGCCCCAGCATTTT
TRBV11-2	TRBD1	many	TRBJ2-3	CASSVHRGHSDTQYF	TGTGCCAGCAGCGTCCACAGGGGGCACTCCGATACGCAGTATTTT
TRBV28	-	many	TRBJ2-7	CASSLLDEQYF	TGTGCCAGCAGTTTACTGGACGAGCAGTACTTC
TRBV25-1	TRBD1	-	TRBJ1-5	CASSEFGQVGQPQHF	TGTGCCAGCAGTGAATTCGGACAGGTCGGTCAGCCCCAGCATTTT
TRBV27	-	-	TRBJ2-7	CASSLSPVISYEQYF	TGTGCCAGCAGTTTGTCGCCGGTTATTTCCTACGAGCAGTACTTC
TRBV27	-	many	TRBJ2-3	CASSLLGTDTQYF	TGTGCCAGCAGCCTCTTAGGAACAGATACGCAGTATTTT
TRBV28	-	few	TRBJ2-2	CASSLSRLSGGRLPGELFF	TGTGCCAGCAGTTTATCCCGACTTTCTGGTGGGAGGCTTCCCGGGGAGCTGTTTTTT
TRBV2	-	many	TRBJ2-7	CASKGRTLPEQYF	TGTGCCAGCAAGGGCCGAACCCTTCCCGAGCAGTACTTC
TRBV6-2/TRBV6-3	-	few	TRBJ1-3	CASSYSHGDGNTIYF	TGTGCCAGCAGTTACTCGCACGGGGATGGAAACACCATATATTTT
TRBV24-1	-	many	TRBJ1-5	CATSDSGHVSNQPQHF	TGTGCCACCAGTGATTCGGGACATGTTAGCAATCAGCCCCAGCATTTT
TRBV18	TRBD2	many	TRBJ2-5	CASSTSGNQETQYF	TGTGCCAGCTCAACTAGCGGGAACCAAGAGACCCAGTACTTC
TRBV11-3	-	many	TRBJ2-7	CASSFPWGYYEQYF	TGTGCCAGCAGCTTCCCTTGGGGGTACTACGAGCAGTACTTC
TRBV7-6	TRBD1	-	TRBJ2-1	CASSPTRQGARYNEQFF	TGTGCCAGCAGCCCGACTCGACAGGGGGCGCGGTACAATGAGCAGTTCTTC
TRBV12-3/TRBV12-4	TRBD2	many	TRBJ2-7	CASRKRGGSYEQYF	TGTGCCAGCAGAAAACGGGGGGGCTCCTACGAGCAGTACTTC
TRBV5-4	TRBD2	many	TRBJ2-1	CASSFGGRANHNEQFF	TGTGCCAGCAGCTTCGGCGGGAGGGCCAATCACAATGAGCAGTTCTTC
TRBV28	TRBD2	-	TRBJ2-1	CASSPQGLAGPNEQFF	TGTGCCAGCAGCCCGCAGGGACTAGCGGGCCCCAATGAGCAGTTCTTC
TRBV6-2/TRBV6-3	-	many	TRBJ2-7	CASSSPPEADYEQYF	TGTGCCAGCAGTTCCCCCCCCGAGGCGGACTACGAGCAGTACTTC
TRBV20-1	-	-	TRBJ2-1	CSARGTRGDREQFF	TGCAGTGCTAGAGGTACTAGGGGTGACCGGGAGCAGTTCTTC
TRBV2	TRBD2	many	TRBJ2-7	CASSGTSDSSYEQYF	TGTGCCAGCAGTGGGACTAGCGATAGCTCCTACGAGCAGTACTTC
TRBV28	-	many	TRBJ2-3	CATYTLGSTDTQYF	TGTGCCACTTATACCCTGGGAAGCACAGATACGCAGTATTTT
TRBV20-1	-	many	TRBJ2-1	CSARDAEQFF	TGCAGTGCTAGAGATGCGGAGCAGTTCTTC
TRBV19	-	few	TRBJ1-2	CASSPPQGGYTF	TGTGCCAGTAGCCCTCCCCAGGGAGGCTACACCTTC
TRBV15	-	-	TRBJ1-5	CATSRGAGDQPQHF	TGTGCCACCAGCAGAGGTGCGGGCGATCAGCCCCAGCATTTT
TRBV14	-	few	TRBJ1-2	CASSQDTEYLYGYTF	TGTGCCAGCAGCCAAGATACAGAATACCTATATGGCTACACCTTC
TRBV3-1	-	-	TRBJ2-1	CASSRQLGGAEQFF	TGTGCCAGCAGCCGCCAGCTGGGGGGAGCCGAGCAGTTCTTC
TRBV9	-	few	TRBJ2-5	CASSLDLHRTQYF	TGTGCCAGCAGCCTCGACCTCCATCGGACCCAGTACTTC
TRBV10-3	-	-	TRBJ2-3	CAISDGGTDTQYF	TGTGCCATCAGTGACGGCGGCACAGATACGCAGTATTTT
TRBV6-1	TRBD1	few	TRBJ1-4	CASSEKGALGEKLFF	TGTGCCAGCAGTGAAAAGGGGGCCTTGGGTGAAAAACTGTTTTTT
TRBV7-2	TRBD2	many	TRBJ2-7	CASSLGGTSFTYEQYF	TGTGCCAGCAGCTTAGGGGGGACTAGCTTTACCTACGAGCAGTACTTC
TRBV28	TRBD2	few	TRBJ2-3	CASRGERGSTDTQYF	TGTGCCAGCAGGGGGGAGCGGGGTAGCACAGATACGCAGTATTTT
TRBV30	-	-	TRBJ1-5	CAWSGQQNQPQHF	TGTGCCTGGAGTGGTCAGCAGAATCAGCCCCAGCATTTT
TRBV6-2/TRBV6-3	-	few	TRBJ2-7	CASSYYRSGRSYEQYF	TGTGCCAGCAGTTACTATAGGTCAGGGCGCTCCTACGAGCAGTACTTC
TRBV11-3	TRBD2	many	TRBJ2-3	CASSYSGSFRTDTQYF	TGTGCCAGCAGCTACAGCGGGAGCTTTCGCACAGATACGCAGTATTTT
TRBV7-9	-	-	TRBJ2-7	CASSPASVMAYEQYF	TGTGCCAGCTCTCCGGCATCGGTCATGGCCTACGAGCAGTACTTC
TRBV28	-	-	TRBJ2-2	CASSSGTKNTGELFF	TGTGCCAGCAGTTCCGGGACAAAAAACACCGGGGAGCTGTTTTTT
TRBV18	-	many	TRBJ1-5	CASSRTQNQPQHF	TGTGCCAGCTCCCGTACCCAAAACCAGCCCCAGCATTTT
TRBV11-2	-	many	TRBJ1-1	CASSLEAGEAFF	TGTGCCAGCAGCTTAGAAGCAGGGGAAGCTTTCTTT
TRBV7-3	TRBD2	-	TRBJ2-3	CASSPVGTRPEDTQYF	TGTGCCAGCAGCCCTGTCGGGACTAGACCCGAAGATACGCAGTATTTT
TRBV5-1	-	many	TRBJ2-1	CASNQRDKWALYNEQFF	TGCGCCAGCAATCAACGGGATAAGTGGGCCCTCTACAATGAGCAGTTCTTC
TRBV3-1	TRBD2	-	TRBJ2-2	CASSSRLAGEYTGELFF	TGTGCCAGCAGCTCCCGACTAGCGGGAGAGTACACCGGGGAGCTGTTTTTT
TRBV20-1	-	many	TRBJ1-2	CSARGYPYGYTF	TGCAGTGCTAGAGGTTACCCCTATGGCTACACCTTC
TRBV4-3	TRBD2	few	TRBJ2-1	CASSHDGLAGGPPYNEQFF	TGCGCCAGCAGCCACGACGGACTAGCGGGAGGGCCCCCTTACAATGAGCAGTTCTTC
TRBV20-1	-	many	TRBJ2-4	CSASINIQYF	TGCAGTGCTAGCATTAACATTCAGTACTTC
TRBV27	-	few	TRBJ1-5	CASRPLGNQPQHF	TGTGCCAGCAGACCCCTGGGCAATCAGCCCCAGCATTTT
TRBV6-5	-	many	TRBJ2-3	CASSLGEWSDTQYF	TGTGCCAGCAGTTTGGGGGAGTGGTCAGATACGCAGTATTTT
TRBV5-1	-	-	TRBJ2-3	CASSLELWVKSTDTQYF	TGCGCCAGCAGCTTGGAACTATGGGTAAAGAGCACAGATACGCAGTATTTT
TRBV29-1	-	many	TRBJ2-3	CSVGAGANTDTQYF	TGCAGCGTTGGAGCAGGGGCAAACACAGATACGCAGTATTTT